The source of this T cell receptor beta chain is a study of T cell changes during pregnancy in multiple sclerosis. Produced via immunoSEQ multiplex PCR; TCRdb's table is partial and in-frame only. The data contain more than 35,000 clones, around nine tenths of them singletons. V lost 3 bases, J lost 6 bases, and 3 bases stayed unmatched. Germline CDR1 is SGHKS and CDR2 is YYEKEE (reference sequence). CDR3 length equals 15 residues. The gene calls are TRBV5-5 and TRBJ2-7; TRBD2 matches 16 bases. The input for sequencing was CD8+ T cells from peripheral blood mononuclear cells, taken after pregnancy. The source is a female donor in good health, enrolled as a control in a pregnancy study. The CDR3 spells CASSSGTSGGGEQYF. CDR3 DNA sequence: TGTGCCAGCAGCTCCGGGACTAGCGGGGGGGGCGAGCAGTACTTC.